The 25 T cell receptor beta chains in this list originate from one sample, sequenced in a study of T cell changes during pregnancy in multiple sclerosis. Data came from immunoSEQ multiplex PCR; TCRdb stores just in-frame clones and leaves some out. The sample lists fewer than 85,000 clones; about 94% were seen once. The sequenced sample was peripheral blood, obtained in the third trimester of pregnancy. The origin of the receptors is a female donor with multiple sclerosis, enrolled in a pregnancy study.

This chain uses TRBV19 with TRBJ2-2, with D maybe TRBD1 (5 bases). Germline lookup yields CDR1 LNHDA and CDR2 SQIVND (reference sequence). This CDR3 spans 15 amino acids. The V and J ends lost 5 bases and 6 bases respectively, with 16 bases between them. The CDR3 bases are TGTGCCAGTAGTCCGACGGCAGGGTCGGCCGGGGAGCTGTTTTTT. Translated: CASSPTAGSAGELFF.

V and J are TRBV7-9 and TRBJ1-1; no clear D. The germline gives CDR1 SEHNR, CDR2 FQNEAQ (reference sequence). This CDR3 is built from 14 residues. The germline V and J ends were trimmed by 5 bases and 2 bases, with 12 bases remaining between them. The CDR3 DNA sequence: TGTGCCAGCAGCCCGGCGCGACAAAACACTGAAGCTTTCTTT. Its protein is CASSPARQNTEAFF.

Comment on this clone: At one end the junction does not follow the germline gene, possibly because of a read error. The CDR3 DNA sequence: TGTGCCAGCAGCCTACGGGACAGGTCCTACCAGCAGTACTTC. It specifies CASSLRDRSYQQYF. The chain employs TRBV7-8 and TRBJ2-7, with 8 bases fitting TRBD1. This CDR3 comprises 14 residues. CDR1 and CDR2 from the germline V gene are SGHVS and FQNEAQ. The full variable domain, completed using reference TRBV7-8 and TRBJ2-7, is GAGVSQSPRYKVAKRGQDVALRCDPISGHVSLFWYQQALGQGPEFLTYFQNEAQLDKSGLPSDRFFAERPEGSVSTLKIQRTQQEDSAVYLCASSLRDRSYQQYFGPGTRLTVT.

This chain connects TRBV9 to TRBJ2-5; 9 bases line up with TRBD2. The CDR3 covers 16 residues. In germline, CDR1 is SGDLS, CDR2 YYNGEE. With 0 bases clipped from V and 2 bases from J, the junction kept 5 bases outside the gene matches. This CDR3 reads CASSVEAGGGQETQYF. Written as DNA, the CDR3 is TGTGCCAGCAGCGTAGAAGCGGGGGGAGGGCAAGAGACCCAGTACTTC.

This sequence joins TRBV19 and TRBJ2-6; D ambiguous. The CDR3 runs to 12 residues. V was shortened by 11 bases and J by 2 bases, with 7 bases between the two germline ends. CDR1 LNHDA and CDR2 SQIVND come from the germline V gene (reference sequence). The CDR3 loop is CACAAGANVLTF. CDR3 nucleotides: TGTGCCTGCGCCGCTGGGGCCAACGTCCTGACTTTC.

The J gene is TRBJ2-3, the V gene TRBV15; D possibly corresponds to TRBD1 (5 bases). Germline V gives CDR1 LNHNV, CDR2 YYDKDF (reference sequence). Trimming left V 0 bases short and J 1 base short, with 11 bases between. The CDR3 totals 16 residues. The CDR3 nucleotides are TGTGCCACCAGCAGAGATCCAGGGTATGGCACAGATACGCAGTATTTT. As protein: CATSRDPGYGTDTQYF.

This sequence joins TRBV11-2 and TRBJ2-3; possibly TRBD2 for D (7 bases). The CDR3 runs 14 residues. The V end lost 1 base, the J end lost 6 bases, and 11 bases lay between the germline ends. Germline values: CDR1 SGHAT, CDR2 FQNNGV. The CDR3 sequence: CASSLAGGADTQYF. The DNA for the CDR3 is TGTGCCAGCAGCTTAGCGGGGGGCGCTGATACGCAGTATTTT.

The rearrangement joins TRBV6-5 to TRBJ1-6, with TRBD1 matching over 7 bases. The trim removed 2 bases at V and 5 bases at J, leaving 6 bases unmatched. From germline, CDR1 is MNHEY and CDR2 SVGAGI. The CDR3 is 16 residues long. CDR3 nucleotide sequence: TGTGCCAGCAGTTACGCGGGACAGAGGGATAATTCACCCCTCCACTTT. Protein: CASSYAGQRDNSPLHF.

This rearrangement joins TRBV5-4 to TRBJ2-3; perhaps TRBD2 as D (5 bases). Germline CDR1 and CDR2: SGHNT and YYREEE (reference sequence). The CDR3 is 15 amino acids. V was cut by 5 bases and J by 1 base, with 14 bases left in between. Here the CDR3 reads CASRQLDFGTDTQYF. CDR3 DNA: TGTGCCAGCAGACAATTGGACTTCGGCACAGATACGCAGTATTTT.

CDR3 sequence: CASSSPTYAGGYEQYF. In nucleotides, the CDR3 is TGTGCCAGCAGCTCTCCTACCTATGCCGGGGGCTACGAGCAGTACTTC. This rearrangement joins TRBV5-4 to TRBJ2-7; D is possibly TRBD2 (6 bases). Germline lookup yields CDR1 SGHNT and CDR2 YYREEE (reference sequence). The CDR3 runs to 16 residues. V was trimmed by 3 bases and J by 3 bases, leaving 19 bases between them.

This sequence joins TRBV10-3 and TRBJ1-2; D ambiguous. Germline V gives CDR1 ENHRY, CDR2 SYGVKD. The CDR3 loop spans 15 amino acids. V was pared by 0 bases and J by 2 bases, with 10 bases between. The CDR3 bases are TGTGCCATCAGTGAGTCGACCGACTCCAACTATGGCTACACCTTC. Amino acids: CAISESTDSNYGYTF.

This CDR3 is CASSLEELRNTQYF. CDR3 in DNA: TGTGCCAGCAGCTTAGAGGAGCTTAGAAATACGCAGTATTTT. V and J are TRBV11-3 and TRBJ2-3; D is undetermined. Trimming took off 0 bases at V and 7 bases at J, with 11 bases between the two ends. The CDR3 length is 14 residues. Germline-derived CDR1 and CDR2 are SGHNT and YENEEA.

This clone was observed a single time. The V gene is TRBV29-1, the J gene TRBJ2-6; D uncertain. The CDR3 runs 12 residues. Germline V gene lookup returns CDR1 SQVTM and CDR2 ANQGSEA. With 6 bases removed from V and 1 base from J, the gap between germline ends came to 4 bases. The CDR3 DNA reads TGCAGCGTCAATTCTGGGGCCAACGTCCTGACTTTC. The encoded protein is CSVNSGANVLTF.

The chain employs TRBV7-3 and TRBJ2-1, with D possibly being TRBD2 (5 bases). This CDR3 spans 13 amino acids. In germline, CDR1 is SGHTA, CDR2 FQGTGA. Trimming pared 1 base from V and 9 bases from J, leaving 10 bases between. CDR3 sequence: CASSLNRGSEQFF. The CDR3 DNA sequence: TGTGCCAGCAGCTTAAACCGTGGGAGTGAGCAGTTCTTC.

This clone appeared a single time. The rearrangement links TRBV5-8 to TRBJ2-5; possible D gene TRBD1, 5 bases. V lost 6 bases and J 2 bases, leaving 17 bases between the germline ends. Germline values: CDR1 SGHTS, CDR2 YDEGEE. CDR3 size: 15 residues. The chain's CDR3 is CASTRPLTGQETQYF. The CDR3 DNA reads TGTGCCAGCACCCGACCCCTCACAGGTCAAGAGACCCAGTACTTC.

V gene TRBV18 combines with J gene TRBJ2-3, with D maybe TRBD2 (6 bases). The CDR3 loop spans 13 amino acids. The ends were cut back, 3 bases at V and 6 bases at J, with 10 bases in the middle. Germline loops: CDR1 KGHSH, CDR2 LQKENI. The CDR3, as DNA: TGTGCCAGCTCACCCCCTGGGGGGGATACGCAGTATTTT. This translates into CASSPPGGDTQYF.

The chain combines TRBV29-1 with TRBJ2-5, with D perhaps TRBD2 (6 bases). From germline, CDR1 is SQVTM and CDR2 ANQGSEA. There are 16 residues in the CDR3. The V and J ends lost 0 bases and 3 bases respectively, with 17 bases between them. CDR3 nucleotide sequence: TGCAGCGTTGAAGACCCGGGGACTGGACTCAAAGAGACCCAGTACTTC. Translation: CSVEDPGTGLKETQYF.

V usage is TRBV5-6 and J usage is TRBJ1-6; 9 nucleotides line up with TRBD1. Germline loops: CDR1 SGHDT, CDR2 YYEEEE. The CDR3 sequence is 14 residues long. The V and J ends lost 6 bases and 7 bases, in that order; junction bases with no gene match: 5. The chain's CDR3 is CASTEQGANSPLHF. DNA of the CDR3: TGTGCCAGCACCGAACAGGGGGCAAATTCACCCCTCCACTTT.

The chain combines TRBV30 with TRBJ2-3; 7 bases agree with TRBD2. Germline V lookup: CDR1 GTSNPN, CDR2 SVGIG (reference sequence). There are 12 residues in the CDR3. With 4 bases clipped from V and 5 bases from J, the junction kept 3 bases outside the gene matches. The CDR3 loop reads CAWTGGGDTQYF. DNA of the CDR3: TGTGCCTGGACGGGGGGAGGAGATACGCAGTATTTT.

This rearrangement joins TRBV9 to TRBJ2-1; 14 nucleotides match TRBD2. Germline CDR1 reads SGDLS; CDR2 reads YYNGEE. This CDR3 is built from 15 residues. The J segment lost 7 bases and the V segment lost 2 bases, leaving 2 bases of the junction unmatched. The chain's CDR3 is CASSVGTSGGNEQFF. Written as DNA, the CDR3 is TGTGCCAGCAGCGTCGGGACTAGCGGGGGTAATGAGCAGTTCTTC.

The genes are TRBV18 and TRBJ2-7; tentatively, D is TRBD1 (6 bases). The V end lost 1 base, the J end lost 3 bases, and 7 bases lay between the germline ends. The CDR3 runs to 13 residues. Germline V gene sequence: CDR1 KGHSH, CDR2 LQKENI. The CDR3 DNA reads TGTGCCAGCTCACCACAACAGGGCTACGAGCAGTACTTC. It translates to CASSPQQGYEQYF. Complete variable domain (other parts from reference TRBV18 and TRBJ2-7): NAGVMQNPRHLVRRRGQEARLRCSPMKGHSHVYWYRQLPEEGLKFMVYLQKENIIDESGMPKERFSAEFPKEGPSILRIQQVVRGDSAAYFCASSPQQGYEQYFGPGTRLTVT.

The CDR3 is CASTRGQGDYGYTF. The CDR3 DNA sequence: TGTGCCAGCACCCGAGGACAGGGGGACTATGGCTACACCTTC. This chain uses TRBV4-2 with TRBJ1-2, with 10 positions matching TRBD1. Germline assignment: CDR1 LGHNA and CDR2 YNFKEQ. The ends lost 7 bases at V and 3 bases at J; junction bases unmatched: 5. This CDR3 comprises 14 residues.

This chain uses TRBV6-5 with TRBJ2-5, with 9 bases fitting TRBD2. J lost 5 bases, V lost 2 bases, and 3 bases had no gene match. The CDR3 loop spans 14 amino acids. In germline, CDR1 is MNHEY, CDR2 SVGAGI. The CDR3 DNA reads as TGTGCCAGCAGTTACGGGCTAGCGGGGGAGACCCAGTACTTC. Translating gives CASSYGLAGETQYF.

The chain is built from TRBV6-1 and TRBJ1-4; tentative D call: TRBD1 (5 bases). With 7 bases removed from V and 7 bases from J, the gap between germline ends came to 13 bases. The CDR3 is 13 amino acids. Germline V CDR1 and CDR2: MNHNS, SASEGT. CDR3 in amino acids: CASTPGLIEKLFF. The CDR3 DNA is TGTGCCAGCACTCCAGGGCTCATTGAAAAACTGTTTTTT.

The V call is TRBV21-1, the J call TRBJ1-5; the table's D call TRBD1 went unverified against the DNA. TRBV21-1 is noted as a pseudogene. The CDR3 runs to 15 residues. The CDR3 here is CASSPTGAANQPQHF. The DNA for the CDR3 is TGTGCCAGCAGCCCTACAGGGGCGGCCAATCAGCCCCAGCATTTT.